Below are 7 T cell receptor beta chains sequenced from a single sample in a study of vaccination effects on CD4 cells after COVID-19. Here immunoSEQ multiplex PCR was the method, and the copy in TCRdb shows in-frame clones only, minus some. Here the sample spans tens of thousands of clones, less than 75% being singletons. The antigens of these receptors remain unknown. Subsequent to a culture period of more than 9 days, CD4+ T cells were isolated. Participants received two doses of either the BNT162b2 or mRNA-1273 vaccine. The source material was CD4+ T cells from PBMCs cultured without peptide, sampled after COVID-19 vaccination. The receptors come from a human donor who received a COVID-19 vaccine.

The sample holds a few counts of this clone. J is TRBJ1-4 and V is TRBV15; 8 bases agree with TRBD1. The CDR3 contains 16 residues. The germline CDR1 and CDR2 sequences are LNHNV and YYDKDF (reference sequence). Unmatched junction bases numbered 5, after V lost 5 bases and J lost 0 bases. CDR3 DNA sequence: TGTGCCACCAGCGGTGCAGGGGGCTCAACTAATGAAAAACTGTTTTTT. It codes for CATSGAGGSTNEKLFF.

This sequence joins TRBV10-2 and TRBJ1-3; D perhaps matches TRBD1 (6 bases). CDR3 size: 15 residues. V shed 3 bases and J shed 1 base, with 10 bases lying between them. Per germline, CDR1 WSHSY and CDR2 SAAADI. CDR3 in DNA: TGCGCCAGCAGTGATTGGGGGCAATCTGGAAACACCATATATTTT. It yields the protein CASSDWGQSGNTIYF.

The chain employs TRBV2 and TRBJ2-5; 9 bases line up with TRBD2. The germline V gene encodes CDR1 SNHLY and CDR2 FYNNEI. The ends lost 4 bases at V and 3 bases at J; junction bases unmatched: 6. The CDR3 is made up of 15 amino acids. CDR3 region: CASSVRLAEKETQYF. The CDR3 nucleotides are TGTGCCAGCAGTGTTAGACTAGCGGAGAAAGAGACCCAGTACTTC.

This chain joins TRBV7-2 and TRBJ2-2; 8 nucleotides line up with TRBD2. The CDR3 runs 16 residues. Per germline, CDR1 SGHTA and CDR2 FQGNSA. After removal of 6 bases from V and 7 bases from J, the junction contained 13 bases not matched to a gene. The CDR3 DNA sequence: TGTGCCAGCAGTTCTCGGACTAGCTACATAGGCGGGGAGCTGTTTTTT. Translated, it gives CASSSRTSYIGGELFF.

This clone was picked up one time. The chain carries TRBV16 and TRBJ1-2; no definite D call. Trimming left V 2 bases short and J 4 bases short, with 14 bases between. The germline CDR1 and CDR2 sequences are KGHSY and FQNENV. The CDR3 runs 15 residues. The CDR3 spells CASSQSRSGTYGYTF. In DNA, the CDR3 is TGTGCCAGCAGCCAAAGCAGATCGGGTACCTATGGCTACACCTTC.

This clone was recorded only once. The rearrangement joins TRBV5-1 to TRBJ2-5, with TRBD1 matching over 9 bases. The CDR3 is 15 amino acids. Germline CDR1 SGHRS, CDR2 YFSETQ. The J segment lost 4 bases and the V segment lost 1 base, leaving 5 bases of the junction unmatched. CDR3 region: CASSLTGGRGETQYF. CDR3 nucleotide sequence: TGCGCCAGCAGCTTGACAGGGGGCAGGGGAGAGACCCAGTACTTC.

The chain couples TRBV18 to TRBJ1-4; D not certain. Germline CDR1 KGHSH, CDR2 LQKENI. The CDR3 sequence is 13 residues long. The V end was cut by 3 bases, the J end by 5 bases, with 7 bases between. The CDR3 region has the DNA TGTGCCAGCTCACCTAACGGAAATGAAAAACTGTTTTTT. Protein product: CASSPNGNEKLFF.